Following are 9 T cell receptor beta chains from one sample sequenced in a study of cytomegalovirus exposure and HLA in healthy donors. PCR used 60 Vbeta primers and 13 Jbeta primers. Using immunoSEQ multiplex PCR, the repertoire was profiled, and TCRdb retains in-frame clones only, with some absent. The table shows approximately 44,000 clones, with about 60% occurring only once. Sequencing input: PBMCs. The receptors were gathered from a human donor in good health.

This chain links TRBV30 with TRBJ2-7; tentatively, D is TRBD2 (6 bases). CDR3 length: 14 amino acids. Germline V CDR1 and CDR2: GTSNPN, SVGIG (reference sequence). V gave up 2 bases and J gave up 2 bases, with 13 bases separating them. The CDR3 nucleotides are TGTGCCTGGAGTTCGGGACTGCCGGCCTACGAGCAGTACTTC. It codes for CAWSSGLPAYEQYF.

The chain joins TRBV9 to TRBJ1-3, with D hard to call. With 0 bases removed from V and 4 bases from J, the gap between germline ends came to 8 bases. CDR3 size: 14 residues. Germline V gene sequence: CDR1 SGDLS, CDR2 YYNGEE. CDR3: CASSVDHGGNTIYF. The CDR3 DNA reads TGTGCCAGCAGCGTAGATCACGGGGGAAACACCATATATTTT. Complete variable domain (other parts from reference TRBV9 and TRBJ1-3): DSGVTQTPKHLITATGQRVTLRCSPRSGDLSVYWYQQSLDQGLQFLIQYYNGEERAKGNILERFSAQQFPDLHSELNLSSLELGDSALYFCASSVDHGGNTIYFGEGSWLTVV.

This clone was counted a few times. The chain has TRBV5-6 and TRBJ2-7; 7 nucleotides match TRBD1. V was pared by 4 bases and J by 2 bases, with 3 bases of the junction left unmatched. The CDR3 consists of 13 residues. Germline V gives CDR1 SGHDT, CDR2 YYEEEE. CDR3 bases: TGTGCCAGCAGCCGGGACAGAGCCTACGAGCAGTACTTC. It specifies CASSRDRAYEQYF.

This chain connects TRBV28 to TRBJ2-5; D remains ambiguous. V was clipped by 6 bases and J by 0 bases, with 8 bases between them. Germline values: CDR1 MDHEN, CDR2 SYDVKM. This CDR3 region has 13 residues. For the CDR3, the DNA is TGTGCCAGCAGCCTACTCTACCAAGAGACCCAGTACTTC. Encoded protein: CASSLLYQETQYF.

This clone has only a few counts. The chain carries TRBV6-5 and TRBJ2-7; weak D call: TRBD2 (6 bases). The V and J ends lost 2 bases and 3 bases respectively, with 11 bases between them. The germline CDR1 and CDR2 sequences are MNHEY and SVGAGI. The CDR3 runs 14 residues. The CDR3 DNA sequence: TGTGCCAGCAGTTACCGGGACTCTGGCTACGAGCAGTACTTC. It is translated as CASSYRDSGYEQYF.

This clone was seen only a few times. This rearrangement joins TRBV5-1 to TRBJ1-2, with D perhaps TRBD1 (6 bases). V was cut by 5 bases and J by 4 bases, with 18 bases left in between. The CDR3 runs 15 residues. Germline assignment: CDR1 SGHRS and CDR2 YFSETQ. CDR3 protein: CASSFDRTSPYGYTF. For the CDR3, the DNA is TGCGCCAGCAGTTTTGACAGGACCAGCCCCTATGGCTACACCTTC. Supplemented by reference TRBV5-1 and TRBJ1-2, the full variable domain reads KAGVTQTPRYLIKTRGQQVTLSCSPISGHRSVSWYQQTPGQGLQFLFEYFSETQRNKGNFPGRFSGRQFSNSRSEMNVSTLELGDSALYLCASSFDRTSPYGYTFGSGTRLTVV.

This rearrangement joins TRBV4-3 to TRBJ1-2, with 8 bases identical to TRBD1. Germline CDR1 LGHNA, CDR2 YSLEER. The CDR3 contains 16 residues. V gave up 3 bases and J gave up 5 bases; unmatched junction bases: 11. The CDR3 sequence: CASSQDGTGKLYGYTF. The DNA for the CDR3 is TGCGCCAGCAGCCAGGATGGGACAGGCAAACTTTATGGCTACACCTTC.

Note on this clone: A read error may account for a junction end that differs from germline. The chain has TRBV4-1 and TRBJ2-2, with 8 positions matching TRBD1. Germline CDR1 MGHRA, CDR2 YSYEKL. The CDR3 length is 15 residues. The CDR3 bases are TGCGCCAGCAGCCCGTGGACAGGGAACGCCGGGGAGCTGTTTTTT. Its protein is CASSPWTGNAGELFF.

V is TRBV2 and J is TRBJ1-5, with 10 nucleotides matching TRBD1. The length of the CDR3 is 14 residues. The V and J ends lost 4 bases and 7 bases, in that order; junction bases with no gene match: 4. Germline CDR1 SNHLY, CDR2 FYNNEI. The CDR3 sequence is CASSGGTGDQPQHF. In nucleotides, the CDR3 is TGTGCCAGCAGTGGGGGGACAGGGGACCAGCCCCAGCATTTT.